The T cell receptor beta chain described here comes from a study of T cells after posttransplantation cyclophosphamide. Study results and caveats: Later blood repertoires were often dominated by clones from the donor CD8+ memory compartment. Recipient CMV seropositivity and CMV reactivation strongly tracked TRB clonality.

Trimming cost V 5 bases and J 5 bases; bases outside gene matches: 8. The CDR3 loop spans 14 amino acids. Germline CDR1 SGHAT, CDR2 FQDESV (reference sequence). Worth noting for this clone: Its target is unknown.

Sequencing used immunoSEQ multiplex PCR; TCRdb keeps in-frame clones, though not all of them. The data contain approximately 19,000 clones, about 85% of them singletons. Busulfan-fludarabine conditioning, marrow transplant, and cyclophosphamide on days +3 and +4 were administered. Source: PBMCs, taken after allogeneic stem cell transplant with posttransplant cyclophosphamide. V and J are TRBV11-1 and TRBJ1-2; 7 bases are a match to TRBD1. The TCR sequence derives from a female patient between 40 and 50 years old who received an allogeneic stem cell transplant from a related donor, was CMV-positive, and had no GVHD. Some T cells may be provided by the graft donor. CDR3 coding DNA: TGTGCCAGCAGCATCCGGGACAGCAGATATGGCTACACCTTC. Its protein is CASSIRDSRYGYTF.